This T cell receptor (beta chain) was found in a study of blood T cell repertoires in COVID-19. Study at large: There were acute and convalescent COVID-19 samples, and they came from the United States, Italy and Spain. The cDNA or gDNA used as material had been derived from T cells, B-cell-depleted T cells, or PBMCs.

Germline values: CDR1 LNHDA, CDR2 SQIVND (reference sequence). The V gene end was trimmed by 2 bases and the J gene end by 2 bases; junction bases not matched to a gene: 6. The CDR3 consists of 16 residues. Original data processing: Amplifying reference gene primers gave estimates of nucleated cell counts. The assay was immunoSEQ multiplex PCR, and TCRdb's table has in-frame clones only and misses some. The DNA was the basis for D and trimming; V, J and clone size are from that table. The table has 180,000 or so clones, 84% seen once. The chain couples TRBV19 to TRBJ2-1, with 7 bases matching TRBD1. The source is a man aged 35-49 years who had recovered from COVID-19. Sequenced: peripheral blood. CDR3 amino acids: CASSIYEGATYNEQFF. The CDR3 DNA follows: TGTGCCAGTAGTATATATGAGGGGGCCACCTACAATGAGCAGTTCTTC. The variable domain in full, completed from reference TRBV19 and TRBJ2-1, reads DGGITQSPKYLFRKEGQNVTLSCEQNLNHDAMYWYRQDPGQGLRLIYYSQIVNDFQKGDIAEGYSVSREKKESFPLTVTSAQKNPTAFYLCASSIYEGATYNEQFFGPGTRLTVL.